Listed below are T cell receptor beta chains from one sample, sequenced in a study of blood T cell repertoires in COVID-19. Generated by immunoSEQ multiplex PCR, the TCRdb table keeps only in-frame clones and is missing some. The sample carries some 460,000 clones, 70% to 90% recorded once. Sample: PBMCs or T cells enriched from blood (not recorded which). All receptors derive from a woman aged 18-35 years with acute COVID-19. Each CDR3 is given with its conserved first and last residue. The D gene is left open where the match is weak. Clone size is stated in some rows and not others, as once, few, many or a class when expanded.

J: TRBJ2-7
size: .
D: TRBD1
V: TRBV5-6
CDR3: CASPRTGSYEQYF
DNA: TGTGCCAGCCCAAGGACAGGGTCCTACGAGCAGTACTTC

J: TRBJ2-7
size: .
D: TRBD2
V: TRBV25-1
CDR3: CASSDLSGSNYEQYF
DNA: TGTGCCAGCAGTGATTTGAGCGGGAGTAACTACGAGCAGTACTTC

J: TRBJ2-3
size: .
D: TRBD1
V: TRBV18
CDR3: CASSPKRDRGPDTQYF
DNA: TGTGCCAGCTCACCGAAGAGGGACAGGGGACCAGATACGCAGTATTTT

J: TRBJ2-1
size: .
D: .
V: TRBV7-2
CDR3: CASSLTSGLKIDEQFF
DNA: TGTGCCAGCAGCTTAACTTCGGGACTTAAGATCGATGAGCAGTTCTTC

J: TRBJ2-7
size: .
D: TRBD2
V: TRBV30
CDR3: CAWIASGNHEQYF
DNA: TGTGCCTGGATAGCTAGCGGGAACCACGAGCAGTACTTC

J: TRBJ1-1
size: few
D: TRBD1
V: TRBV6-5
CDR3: CASSKGTENTEAFF
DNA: TGTGCCAGCAGTAAGGGGACAGAAAACACTGAAGCTTTCTTT

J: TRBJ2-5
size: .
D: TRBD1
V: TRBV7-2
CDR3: CASSLDRDSQETQYF
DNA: TGTGCCAGCAGCTTAGATCGGGACAGCCAAGAGACCCAGTACTTC

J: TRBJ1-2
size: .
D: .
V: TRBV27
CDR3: CASRPRSTTNYGYTF
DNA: TGTGCCAGCAGACCGAGATCTACTACGAACTATGGCTACACCTTC

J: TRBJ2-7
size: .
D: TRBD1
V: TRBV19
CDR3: CASIGTEPYEQYF
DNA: TGTGCCAGTATTGGGACAGAACCCTACGAGCAGTACTTC

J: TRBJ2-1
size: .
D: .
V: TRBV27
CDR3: CASSLDGRGRNEQFF
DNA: TGTGCCAGCAGCCTTGACGGGAGAGGTAGGAATGAGCAGTTCTTC

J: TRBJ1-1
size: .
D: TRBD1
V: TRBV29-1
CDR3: CSVDRTGTTEAFF
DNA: TGCAGCGTTGATCGGACAGGGACCACTGAAGCTTTCTTT

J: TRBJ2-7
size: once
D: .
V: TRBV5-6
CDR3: CASEDGAYEQYF
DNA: TGTGCCAGCGAAGACGGAGCCTACGAGCAGTACTTC

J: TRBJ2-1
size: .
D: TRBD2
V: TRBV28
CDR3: CASSGQGSGTSGRSKFF
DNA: TGTGCCAGCAGTGGCCAGGGGTCCGGGACTAGCGGGAGATCGAAGTTCTTC

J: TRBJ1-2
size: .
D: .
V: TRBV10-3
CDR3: CAISEAGYYGYTF
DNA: TGTGCCATCAGTGAGGCAGGGTACTATGGCTACACCTTC

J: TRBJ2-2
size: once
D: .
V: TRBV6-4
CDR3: CASSDADTGELFF
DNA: TGTGCCAGCAGTGACGCGGACACCGGGGAGCTGTTTTTT

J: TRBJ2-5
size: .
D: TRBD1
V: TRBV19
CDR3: CASSGQGRFRAQYF
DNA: TGTGCCAGTAGTGGACAGGGGCGGTTTCGGGCCCAGTACTTC

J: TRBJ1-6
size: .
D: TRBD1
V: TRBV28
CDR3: CASNLGGQGDSPLHF
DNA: TGTGCCAGCAACCTCGGGGGACAGGGAGATTCACCCCTCCACTTT

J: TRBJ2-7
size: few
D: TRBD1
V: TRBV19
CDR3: CASSIAPDRGRSYEQYF
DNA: TGTGCCAGTAGTATAGCCCCGGACAGGGGGCGGTCCTACGAGCAGTACTTC

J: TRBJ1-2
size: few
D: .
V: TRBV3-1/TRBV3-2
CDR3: CASSQETGGYTF
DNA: TGTGCCAGCAGCCAAGAGACGGGTGGCTACACCTTC

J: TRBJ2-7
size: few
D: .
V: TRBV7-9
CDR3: CASSLEGGSHEQYF
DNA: TGTGCCAGCAGCTTAGAGGGGGGGAGCCACGAGCAGTACTTC

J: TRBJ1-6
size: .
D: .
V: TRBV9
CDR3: CASSVGGEDSPLHF
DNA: TGTGCCAGCAGCGTAGGTGGGGAGGATTCACCCCTCCACTTT

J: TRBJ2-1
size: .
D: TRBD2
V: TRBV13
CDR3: CASSLEGLAGGKSYNEQFF
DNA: TGTGCCAGCAGCTTAGAGGGACTAGCGGGGGGGAAGAGTTACAATGAGCAGTTCTTC

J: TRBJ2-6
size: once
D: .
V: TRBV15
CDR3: CATSPGSGANVLTF
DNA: TGTGCCACCAGCCCAGGGTCTGGGGCCAACGTCCTGACTTTC

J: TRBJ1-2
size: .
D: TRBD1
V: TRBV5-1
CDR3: CASSSPGTGGYGYTF
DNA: TGCGCCAGCAGCTCGCCCGGGACAGGGGGCTATGGCTACACCTTC

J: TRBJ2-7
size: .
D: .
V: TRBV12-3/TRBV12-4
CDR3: CASSWHSQYEQYF
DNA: TGTGCCAGCAGTTGGCACAGCCAATACGAGCAGTACTTC

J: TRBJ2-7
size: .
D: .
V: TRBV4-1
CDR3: CASSQERSGAYEQYF
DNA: TGCGCCAGCAGCCAAGAGCGCTCAGGGGCCTACGAGCAGTACTTC

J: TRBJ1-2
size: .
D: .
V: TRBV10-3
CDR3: CAISADRINGYTF
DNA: TGTGCCATCAGTGCCGACAGGATTAATGGCTACACCTTC

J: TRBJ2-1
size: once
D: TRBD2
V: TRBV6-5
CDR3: CASMLAGGNEQFF
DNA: TGTGCCAGCATGCTAGCGGGGGGCAATGAGCAGTTCTTC

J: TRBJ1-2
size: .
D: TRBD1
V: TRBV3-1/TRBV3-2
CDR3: CASSKPGQTYGYTF
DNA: TGTGCCAGCAGCAAACCGGGACAGACCTATGGCTACACCTTC

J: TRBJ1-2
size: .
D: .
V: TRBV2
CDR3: CASSEGGHGYTF
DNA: TGTGCCAGCAGTGAGGGAGGGCATGGCTACACCTTC

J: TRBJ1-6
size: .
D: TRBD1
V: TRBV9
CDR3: CASSAGQGSHYNSPLHF
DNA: TGTGCCAGCAGCGCGGGACAGGGGTCCCACTATAATTCACCCCTCCACTTT

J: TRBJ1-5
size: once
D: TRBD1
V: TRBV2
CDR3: CASSVQGGNQPQHF
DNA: TGTGCCAGCAGTGTCCAGGGGGGAAATCAGCCCCAGCATTTT

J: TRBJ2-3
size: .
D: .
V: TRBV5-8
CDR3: CASQRGAERADTQYF
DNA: TGTGCCAGCCAACGGGGGGCGGAGAGGGCAGATACGCAGTATTTT

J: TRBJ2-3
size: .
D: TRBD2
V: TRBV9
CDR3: CASSAPNSGTSGEDTQYF
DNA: TGTGCCAGCAGCGCCCCTAATTCCGGGACTAGCGGGGAAGATACGCAGTATTTT

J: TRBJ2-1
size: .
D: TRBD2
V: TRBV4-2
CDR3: CASSQDGGLANYEQFF
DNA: TGTGCCAGCAGCCAAGATGGGGGACTAGCTAACTATGAGCAGTTCTTC

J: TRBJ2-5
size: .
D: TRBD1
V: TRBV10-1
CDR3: CASSESRDRALETQYF
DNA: TGCGCCAGCAGTGAGTCGCGGGACAGGGCTTTAGAGACCCAGTACTTC

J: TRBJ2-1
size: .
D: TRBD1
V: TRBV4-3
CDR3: CASSQPGQGLNEQFF
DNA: TGCGCCAGCAGCCAGCCGGGACAGGGCTTAAATGAGCAGTTCTTC

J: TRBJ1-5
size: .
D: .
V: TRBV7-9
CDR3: CASSLAPQGFSNQPQHF
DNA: TGTGCCAGCAGCTTAGCCCCCCAGGGGTTTAGCAATCAGCCCCAGCATTTT

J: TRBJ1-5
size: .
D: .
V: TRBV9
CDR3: CASSEGEGQPQHF
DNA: TGTGCCAGCAGCGAGGGTGAGGGACAGCCCCAGCATTTT

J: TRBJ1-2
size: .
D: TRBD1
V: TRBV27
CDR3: CASSTRDSTYGYTF
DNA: TGTGCCAGCTCTACCCGGGACAGTACATATGGCTACACCTTC

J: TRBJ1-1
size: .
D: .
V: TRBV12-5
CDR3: CASGLAPSGNTEAFF
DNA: TGTGCTAGTGGTTTGGCCCCTTCGGGGAACACTGAAGCTTTCTTT

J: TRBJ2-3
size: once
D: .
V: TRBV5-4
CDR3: CASSLRQESTDTQYF
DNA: TGTGCCAGCAGCTTAAGACAGGAAAGCACAGATACGCAGTATTTT

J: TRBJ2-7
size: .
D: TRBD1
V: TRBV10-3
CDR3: CAISELGQGEQYF
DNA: TGTGCCATCAGTGAGTTGGGACAGGGCGAGCAGTACTTC

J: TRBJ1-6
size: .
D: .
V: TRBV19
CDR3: CASSDQGGAFYNSPLHF
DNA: TGTGCCAGTAGCGATCAAGGGGGGGCCTTCTATAATTCACCCCTCCACTTT

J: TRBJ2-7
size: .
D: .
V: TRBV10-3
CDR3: CAISENRENEQYF
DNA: TGTGCCATCAGTGAGAACAGGGAAAACGAGCAGTACTTC

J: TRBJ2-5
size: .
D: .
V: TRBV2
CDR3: CASIRGLGETQYF
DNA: TGTGCCAGCATCAGGGGTTTGGGGGAGACCCAGTACTTC

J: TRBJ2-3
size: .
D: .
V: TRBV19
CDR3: CASSLKTESDTQYF
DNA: TGTGCCAGTAGTCTCAAGACAGAATCAGATACGCAGTATTTT

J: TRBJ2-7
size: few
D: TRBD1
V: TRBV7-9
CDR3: CASSWGQGVYEQYF
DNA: TGTGCCAGCAGCTGGGGACAGGGTGTCTACGAGCAGTACTTC

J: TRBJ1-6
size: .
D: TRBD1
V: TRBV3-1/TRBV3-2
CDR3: CASSQDGGGRPLHF
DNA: TGTGCCAGCAGCCAAGACGGAGGGGGCAGACCCCTCCACTTT

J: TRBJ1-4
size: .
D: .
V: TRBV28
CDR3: CASSSIGPGNEKLFF
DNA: TGTGCCAGCAGCTCGATAGGACCGGGAAATGAAAAACTGTTTTTT

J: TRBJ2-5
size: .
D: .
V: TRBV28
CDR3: CASSVPGETQYF
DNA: TGTGCCAGCAGTGTCCCGGGGGAGACCCAGTACTTC

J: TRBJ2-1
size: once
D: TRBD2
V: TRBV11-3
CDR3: CASSLDSGLAGSSYNEQFF
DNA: TGTGCCAGCAGCTTAGATTCGGGATTAGCGGGTAGCTCCTACAATGAGCAGTTCTTC

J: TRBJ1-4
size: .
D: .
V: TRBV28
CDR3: CASSSGQREKLFF
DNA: TGTGCCAGCAGCTCGGGACAACGCGAAAAACTGTTTTTT

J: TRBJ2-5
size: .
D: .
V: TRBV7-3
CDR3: CASSLGAGSETQYF
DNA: TGTGCCAGCAGCTTGGGTGCTGGTAGCGAGACCCAGTACTTC